A selection of T cell receptor beta chains follows, all from one sample in a study of long-term antiretroviral therapy in people with HIV. Sequencing used immunoSEQ multiplex PCR; TCRdb keeps in-frame clones, though not all of them. The table records approximately 29,000 clones, roughly 78% of them present only once. Sequences were derived from unsorted PBMCs, sampled 1.5 years before starting antiretroviral therapy. Source of these receptors: a man aged 18 to 30 with HIV. CDR3s include the opening cysteine and the closing phenylalanine or tryptophan. A D gene is named only where the DNA matches it firmly. The listing skips clone size in some rows; elsewhere it reads once, few, many or a size class.

>NA|TRBD2|TRBJ2-5|TRBV7-8
CASSLRARLAGEGQETQYF
TGTGCCAGCAGCTTAAGAGCCCGACTAGCGGGAGAGGGCCAAGAGACCCAGTACTTC
>NA|NA|TRBJ1-2|TRBV19
CASSLSGSSYGYTF
TGTGCCAGTAGTTTAAGCGGGTCATCCTATGGCTACACCTTC
>once|NA|TRBJ2-2|TRBV11-3
CASSLDPTGELFF
TGTGCCAGCAGCTTAGATCCCACCGGGGAGCTGTTTTTT
>NA|NA|TRBJ2-6|TRBV21-1
CASSNFGRAGANVLTF
TGTGCCAGCAGCAATTTTGGCAGGGCTGGGGCCAACGTCCTGACTTTC
>NA|NA|TRBJ1-2|TRBV28
CASWGDHYGYTF
TGTGCCAGCTGGGGGGACCACTATGGCTACACCTTC
>NA|NA|TRBJ1-3|TRBV12-5
CASGGTDIPLVGSPIYF
TGTGCTAGTGGTGGGACGGACATACCTCTGGTCGGGTCCCCCATATATTTT
>NA|NA|TRBJ2-7|TRBV27
CASRQQGYEQYF
TGTGCCAGCAGGCAGCAGGGCTACGAGCAGTACTTC
>few|TRBD1|TRBJ2-7|TRBV4-1
CASSLGTGVYEQYF
TGCGCCAGCAGCCTCGGGACAGGGGTCTACGAGCAGTACTTC
>few|NA|TRBJ1-1|TRBV2
CASTKENTEAFF
TGTGCCAGCACCAAGGAAAACACTGAAGCTTTCTTT
>once|TRBD2|TRBJ2-7|TRBV28
CASSQAGGVYEQYF
TGTGCCAGCAGCCAAGCGGGAGGGGTTTACGAGCAGTACTTC
>NA|TRBD2|TRBJ2-3|TRBV2
CARTSGRASTDTQYF
TGTGCCAGGACTAGCGGGAGGGCCAGCACAGATACGCAGTATTTT
>NA|NA|TRBJ1-4|TRBV19
CASSLQQGLNEKLFF
TGTGCCAGTAGTCTTCAGCAGGGACTTAATGAAAAACTGTTTTTT
>NA|TRBD2|TRBJ2-3|TRBV28
CASSSQMLLAGESSSDTQYF
TGTGCCAGCAGTTCCCAAATGTTGCTAGCGGGAGAAAGTTCCTCAGATACGCAGTATTTT
>once|NA|TRBJ2-7|TRBV23-1
CARAGVAGVIHEQYF
TGCGCCAGGGCGGGAGTGGCAGGGGTTATCCACGAGCAGTACTTC
>NA|NA|TRBJ1-1|TRBV7-8
CASRGTRVGPEAFF
TGTGCCAGCAGAGGGACGAGGGTGGGCCCTGAAGCTTTCTTT